This T cell receptor beta chain came from a study of T cell responses to AZD1222 COVID-19 vaccine. General study results and limits: With dominance at 160-218 and 743-854, vaccine-associated CD4 TCRs spanned spike. The donor cohort was predominantly white British with a female majority, and clonal diversity may have been underestimated.

On this clone: Its antigen is still unknown.

Generated by immunoSEQ multiplex PCR, the TCRdb table keeps only in-frame clones and is missing some. The sample shows about 180,000 clones, around 88% of them seen only once. This clonotype was sampled from an adult in good health. Source: peripheral blood, taken on day 0 of AZD1222 vaccination.

The CDR3 DNA is TGTGCCAGCGGGGGGGGCATCTCCTATAATTCACCCCTCCACTTT. Amino acids: CASGGGISYNSPLHF. The V and J genes are TRBV28 and TRBJ1-6; TRBD1 is a possible D gene (6 bases). V was pared by 8 bases and J by 0 bases, with 11 bases between. Germline V CDR1 and CDR2: MDHEN, SYDVKM. This CDR3 is built from 15 residues.